The TCR beta chain under discussion was sequenced for a study of T cell clonality in common variable immunodeficiency. The V gene lost 0 bases and the J gene lost 5 bases, with 11 bases spanning the gap. Per germline, CDR1 SGHRS and CDR2 YFSETQ. The CDR3 contains 14 residues. There are many counts of this clone. The antigen is unknown. With the read ending 3 residues before the CDR3 end, the germline J gene is used to fill in that end. TCRdb's copy holds only in-frame clones and misses some; the assay was immunoSEQ multiplex PCR. The sample has around 39,000 clones, none seen only once. Whole-study findings and limits: Common variable immunodeficiency TCR beta sequences reportedly had fewer deletions and N-nucleotide insertions. Authors noted CVID clonality's cause needs subpopulation repertoire sequencing. Repertoire-complication correlations in CVID were limited by patient heterogeneity.

The clonotype originates from a person aged 18 to 70 in good health. Material: peripheral blood mononuclear cells. This rearrangement joins TRBV5-1 to TRBJ1-1, with D perhaps TRBD1 (5 bases). CDR3 bases read: TGCGCCAGCAGCTTGGTCAGGGTGGAAACTGAA. This translates into CASSLVRVETE. The full CDR3 protein reads CASSLVRVETEAFF.